This entry features one T cell receptor beta chain sequence. The assay was immunoSEQ multiplex PCR, and TCRdb's table has in-frame clones only and misses some. The profile covers hundreds of thousands of clones, with 86% appearing a single time and 0.83% taken by the ten largest. The sample belongs to a study of cytomegalovirus exposure and HLA in healthy donors. J was trimmed by 5 bases and V by 0 bases; bases with no gene match: 14. Germline values: CDR1 MNHNS, CDR2 SASEGT. The CDR3 has 18 amino acids. The approximately 120-subject validation cohort, separate from the approximately 630-subject first cohort, included the donors.

The specimen sequenced was PBMCs. The V call is TRBV6-1, the J call TRBJ2-7; 9 positions match TRBD2. This TCR was sampled from a woman between 18 and 29 years old in good health and CMV-seronegative. As DNA, the CDR3 is TGTGCCAGCAGTGAAGCGGTGATAGCGGGAGTAGGGATACACGAGCAGTACTTC. Amino acids: CASSEAVIAGVGIHEQYF.